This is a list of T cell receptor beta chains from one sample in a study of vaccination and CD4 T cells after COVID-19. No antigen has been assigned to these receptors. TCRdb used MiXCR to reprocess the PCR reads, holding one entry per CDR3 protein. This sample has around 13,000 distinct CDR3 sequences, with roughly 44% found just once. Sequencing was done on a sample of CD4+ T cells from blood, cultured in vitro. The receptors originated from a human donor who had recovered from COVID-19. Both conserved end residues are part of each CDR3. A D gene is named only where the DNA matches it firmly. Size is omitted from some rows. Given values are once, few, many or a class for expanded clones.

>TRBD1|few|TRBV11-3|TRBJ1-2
CASSFGQGVVLDGYTF
TGTGCCAGCAGCTTTGGACAGGGGGTTGTTTTGGATGGCTACACCTTC
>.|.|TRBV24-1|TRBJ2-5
CATSDPVSLRETQYF
TGTGCCACCAGTGACCCTGTAAGCCTCAGGGAGACCCAGTACTTC
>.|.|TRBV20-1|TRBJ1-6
CSAGRTEYNSPLHF
TGCAGTGCTGGGAGGACGGAATATAATTCACCCCTCCACTTT
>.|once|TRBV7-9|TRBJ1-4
CASSLAGGATNEKLFF
TGTGCCAGCAGCTTAGCGGGGGGAGCAACTAATGAAAAACTGTTTTTT
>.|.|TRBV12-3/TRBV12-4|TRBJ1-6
CASSLGQGGGSPLHF
TGTGCCAGCAGTTTGGGGCAGGGAGGCGGATCACCCCTCCACTTT
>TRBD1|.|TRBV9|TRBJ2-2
CASKPGTGRGELFF
TGTGCCAGCAAACCGGGGACAGGCCGCGGGGAGCTGTTTTTT
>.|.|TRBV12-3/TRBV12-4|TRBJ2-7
CASTNRGVHEQYF
TGTGCCAGCACTAATAGAGGGGTCCACGAGCAGTACTTC
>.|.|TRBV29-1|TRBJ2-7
CSAEGRGTYEQYF
TGCAGCGCTGAGGGCAGAGGAACCTACGAGCAGTACTTC
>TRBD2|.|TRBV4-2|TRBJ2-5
CASSRPGLAGEETQYF
TGTGCCAGCAGCCGCCCGGGACTAGCGGGGGAGGAGACCCAGTACTTC
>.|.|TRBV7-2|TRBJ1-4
CASSSGVVATNEKLFF
TGTGCCAGCAGCTCCGGCGTTGTTGCAACTAATGAAAAACTGTTTTTT
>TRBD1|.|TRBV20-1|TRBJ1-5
CSARDEGTGGVQFQPQHF
TGCAGTGCTAGAGATGAGGGGACAGGGGGCGTTCAGTTTCAGCCCCAGCATTTT
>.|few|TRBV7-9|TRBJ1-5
CASSPGYSNQPQHF
TGTGCCAGCAGCCCCGGGTATAGCAATCAGCCCCAGCATTTT
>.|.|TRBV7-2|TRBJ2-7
CASSLGPLAGSVSYEQYF
TGTGCCAGCAGCTTAGGTCCCCTCGCGGGTAGTGTATCCTACGAGCAGTACTTC
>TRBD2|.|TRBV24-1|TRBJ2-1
CAASGSAGVKDYNEQFF
TGTGCCGCCAGTGGTTCAGCGGGAGTAAAAGACTACAATGAGCAGTTCTTC
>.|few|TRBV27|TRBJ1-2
CASSLETGGNYGYTF
TGTGCCAGCAGTTTAGAGACAGGAGGGAACTATGGCTACACCTTC
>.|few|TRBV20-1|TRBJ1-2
CSASKPLQGSYTF
TGCAGTGCCTCAAAGCCCCTACAGGGCTCCTACACCTTC
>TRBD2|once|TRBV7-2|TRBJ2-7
CASSLRAGRSSYEQYF
TGTGCCAGCAGCTTAAGAGCGGGGAGAAGCTCCTACGAGCAGTACTTC
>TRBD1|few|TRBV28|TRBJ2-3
CASDRAGGMDTQYF
TGTGCCAGCGACAGGGCAGGGGGTATGGATACGCAGTATTTT
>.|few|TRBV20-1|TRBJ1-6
CSARDPRRDTQSPLHF
TGCAGTGCTAGAGATCCTCGTAGGGACACTCAATCACCCCTCCACTTT
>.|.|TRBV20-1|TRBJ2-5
CSAGGNRWTQYF
TGCAGTGCTGGTGGGAACCGCTGGACCCAGTACTTC
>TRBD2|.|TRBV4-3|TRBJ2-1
CASSQGLAGSYNEQFF
TGCGCCAGCAGCCAAGGACTAGCGGGATCCTACAATGAGCAGTTCTTC
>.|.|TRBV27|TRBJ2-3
CASNRDGITDTQYF
TGTGCCAGCAACCGCGACGGAATTACAGATACGCAGTATTTT
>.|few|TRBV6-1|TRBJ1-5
CASTQEGVSNQPQHF
TGTGCCAGCACCCAAGAAGGGGTTAGCAATCAGCCCCAGCATTTT
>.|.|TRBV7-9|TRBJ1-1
CASRAGQIMNTEAFF
TGTGCCAGCAGGGCTGGACAGATCATGAACACTGAAGCTTTCTTT
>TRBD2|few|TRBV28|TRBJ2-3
CASSFSGRATDTQYF
TGTGCCAGCAGCTTTAGCGGGAGGGCCACAGATACGCAGTATTTT
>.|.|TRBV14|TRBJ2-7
CASSQGRVDRVDGSYEQYF
TGTGCCAGCAGCCAAGGCCGGGTCGATAGGGTCGACGGCTCCTACGAGCAGTACTTC